One sample yielded the 13 T cell receptor beta chains listed below, sequenced in a study of blood T cell repertoires in COVID-19. TCRdb's table, derived via immunoSEQ multiplex PCR, lists solely in-frame clones and lacks some. The table includes 50,000 to 65,000 clones, 70% to 90% detected once. Specimen: peripheral blood. The receptors here all came from a man aged 35 to 55 with active COVID-19.

V gene TRBV18 combines with J gene TRBJ2-1, with a possible D match to TRBD2 (6 bases). CDR3 size: 14 residues. V was clipped by 0 bases and J by 8 bases, with 11 bases between them. Germline CDR1 KGHSH, CDR2 LQKENI. The CDR3 is CASSPPPPSDEQFF. CDR3 nucleotides: TGTGCCAGCTCACCACCGCCCCCTAGCGATGAGCAGTTCTTC.

The chain has TRBV9 and TRBJ1-3; maybe TRBD1 (5 bases). Germline V gene data show CDR1 as SGDLS and CDR2 as YYNGEE. The germline V and J ends were trimmed by 0 bases and 2 bases, with 9 bases remaining between them. The CDR3 is 15 residues long. CDR3 sequence: CASSVAAGTGNTIYF. CDR3 coding DNA: TGTGCCAGCAGCGTAGCAGCAGGGACTGGAAACACCATATATTTT.

The chain carries TRBV21-1 and TRBJ2-5; the listed D gene, TRBD1, was not tested against the DNA. TRBV21-1 is deemed a pseudogene. The CDR3 loop spans 14 amino acids. The CDR3 spells CASSIRDREETQYF. The CDR3, as DNA: TGTGCCAGCAGCATTCGGGACAGGGAGGAGACCCAGTACTTC.

The J gene is TRBJ2-3, the V gene TRBV6-2 or TRBV6-3; no reliable D call. The CDR3 has 14 residues. Per the germline V gene, CDR1 is MNHEY and CDR2 is SVGEGT. The ends were cut back, 3 bases at V and 2 bases at J, with 9 bases in the middle. The CDR3 loop is CASSYRGDTDTQYF. CDR3 coding DNA: TGTGCCAGCAGTTATCGCGGCGACACAGATACGCAGTATTTT.

The V gene is TRBV10-1, the J gene TRBJ2-1, with TRBD2 matching over 14 bases. The V segment lost 3 bases and the J segment 4 bases; nucleotides outside the gene matches: 8. CDR3 length: 18 amino acids. Germline-derived CDR1 and CDR2 are WNHNN and SYGVQD (reference sequence). CDR3 sequence: CASSDQGLAGARYNEQFF. In DNA, the CDR3 is TGCGCCAGCAGTGACCAGGGACTAGCGGGAGCGAGATACAATGAGCAGTTCTTC.

CDR3 region: CASTLTSGSYNEQFF. CDR3 bases: TGTGCCAGTACCCTGACTAGCGGCTCCTACAATGAGCAGTTCTTC. The rearrangement joins TRBV19 to TRBJ2-1, with 9 bases identical to TRBD2. V dropped 7 bases and J dropped 0; count of bases not matched to a gene: 4. Germline CDR1 and CDR2: LNHDA and SQIVND (reference sequence). The CDR3 runs to 15 residues.

The chain joins TRBV19 to TRBJ1-5; 9 bases line up with TRBD1. The CDR3 covers 17 residues. The V gene end was trimmed by 7 bases and the J gene end by 1 base; junction bases not matched to a gene: 11. CDR1 is LNHDA, CDR2 SQIVND, per germline (reference sequence). As DNA, the CDR3 is TGTGCCAGTATAAGTGGGCTGACAGGGGGAAGCAATCAGCCCCAGCATTTT. Residues: CASISGLTGGSNQPQHF.

J is TRBJ2-3 and V is TRBV10-3; maybe TRBD1 (6 bases). Germline lookup yields CDR1 ENHRY and CDR2 SYGVKD. The CDR3 consists of 14 residues. V lost 6 bases, J lost 2 bases, and 12 bases lay in between. This chain's CDR3 is CAISSGTITDTQYF. As DNA, the CDR3 is TGTGCCATCAGCTCCGGGACAATCACAGATACGCAGTATTTT.

This chain uses TRBV5-8 with TRBJ1-4; D unclear. Between the trimmed V and J ends, which lost 4 bases and 7 bases, there was a span of 11 bases. The CDR3 totals 13 residues. From germline, CDR1 is SGHTS and CDR2 YDEGEE. The CDR3 sequence: CASSSGSLEKLFF. The DNA for the CDR3 is TGTGCCAGCAGCAGCGGGAGCCTTGAAAAACTGTTTTTT. The whole variable domain, remainder taken from reference TRBV5-8 and TRBJ1-4, is EAGVTQSPTHLIKTRGQQATLRCSPISGHTSVYWYQQALGLGLQFLLWYDEGEERNRGNFPPRFSGRQFPNYSSELNVNALELEDSALYLCASSSGSLEKLFFGSGTQLSVL.

The chain combines TRBV7-6 with TRBJ2-1; 14 bases are a match to TRBD2. The CDR3 consists of 15 residues. The junction had 0 bases not matched to a gene; V was cut back by 1 base and J by 7 bases. CDR1 and CDR2 (germline): SGHVS, FNYEAQ. CDR3 sequence (DNA): TGTGCCAGCAGCTTAGGGACTAGCGGGAGGAATGAGCAGTTCTTC. This encodes CASSLGTSGRNEQFF.

This clone was seen a handful of times. The CDR3 sequence: CASSQERAGASYEQYF. In DNA form, the CDR3 reads TGCGCCAGCAGCCAAGAAAGGGCGGGCGCATCCTACGAGCAGTACTTC. The chain recombines TRBV4-1 with TRBJ2-7; perhaps TRBD2 as D (5 bases). The CDR3 runs 16 residues. Germline assignment: CDR1 MGHRA and CDR2 YSYEKL. V lost 0 bases and J lost 1, with 13 bases in between.

The table lists this clone with a count of one. DNA of the CDR3: TGTGCCTGGAGACGTAGGACTAGCGGGAGGGCCGTGGATGAGCAGTTCTTC. Residues: CAWRRRTSGRAVDEQFF. V usage is TRBV30 and J usage is TRBJ2-1; TRBD2 matches at 15 bases. This CDR3 comprises 17 residues. Germline CDR1 reads GTSNPN; CDR2 reads SVGIG (reference sequence). The junction had 11 bases not matched to a gene; V was cut back by 3 bases and J by 8 bases.

The chain links TRBV24-1 to TRBJ2-5; D is possibly TRBD1 (6 bases). There are 14 residues in the CDR3. The V gene's germline CDR1 is KGHDR and CDR2 SFDVKD. V shed 9 bases and J shed 1 base, with 14 bases lying between them. The CDR3 DNA is TGTGCCACCGCTGCCCGGGACACCCAAGAGACCCAGTACTTC. Encoded protein: CATAARDTQETQYF.